A selection of T cell receptor beta chains follows, all from one sample in a study of blood T cells in healthy people across ages. In TCRdb, the 5' RACE reads were re-called with MiXCR into one record per CDR3 protein. The table shows roughly 930,000 distinct CDR3 sequences, with 48% occurring only once. Sequencing was done on a sample of blood. These receptor sequences come from a man younger than 45 in good health. Each CDR3 is given with its conserved first and last residue. D genes are given only for firm matches. Only some rows state a clone size, as once, few, many or a class for expanded clones.

J	size	D	V	DNA	CDR3
TRBJ1-2	.	TRBD1	TRBV4-3	TGCGCCAGCAGCCAGGGAGTGACAGGGCGTGGCTACACCTTC	CASSQGVTGRGYTF
TRBJ1-2	.	.	TRBV18	TGTGCCAGCTCACCTCAGACACAGGGAGACGGCTACACCTTC	CASSPQTQGDGYTF
TRBJ2-5	.	.	TRBV29-1	TGCAGCGTTGAATACCGTGGGACGGAGACCCAGTACTTC	CSVEYRGTETQYF
TRBJ2-1	.	.	TRBV7-2	TGTGCCAGCAGCTTAGCAGGGGCAGGTTTTGGCGATGAGCAGTTCTTC	CASSLAGAGFGDEQFF
TRBJ2-7	few	.	TRBV9	TGTGCCAGCAGCGTAGATCCGACAGTTTACGAGCAGTACTTC	CASSVDPTVYEQYF
TRBJ2-3	few	.	TRBV5-1	TGCGCCAGCAGCGAGGGACTTCTCACAGATACGCAGTATTTT	CASSEGLLTDTQYF
TRBJ2-5	.	TRBD2	TRBV7-2	TGTACCAGCAGCTTAGGGACTAGCGGCCAAGAGACCCAGTACTTC	CTSSLGTSGQETQYF
TRBJ2-3	.	.	TRBV30	TGTGCCTGGAGCCCCCTAGCAAGCACAGATACGCAGTATTTT	CAWSPLASTDTQYF
TRBJ2-3	.	TRBD2	TRBV6-4	TGTGCCACCGCAGCCGGGACTAGCGGGTTCACAGATACGCAGTATTTT	CATAAGTSGFTDTQYF
TRBJ2-1	.	.	TRBV20-1	TGCAGTGCTCCCAGTGCAGGGTCTGAAGGTGAGCAGTTCTTC	CSAPSAGSEGEQFF
TRBJ2-3	.	TRBD2	TRBV6-2/TRBV6-3	TGTGCCAGCAGGGCTGAAGCGGGGGGTATGAATACGCAGTATTTT	CASRAEAGGMNTQYF
TRBJ2-5	.	.	TRBV20-1	TGCAGTGCTAGAGATTCAGAGGTTGGAGGGCGACGAGGGGAGACCCAGTACTTC	CSARDSEVGGRRGETQYF
TRBJ2-7	.	.	TRBV20-1	TGCAGTGCTAGCAGGGCTAACGAGCAGTACTTC	CSASRANEQYF
TRBJ2-7	.	TRBD2	TRBV24-1	TGTGCCACCAGTGATTCCTCCGGGACTAGCGGGAGGGGCTACAATGAGCAGTACTTC	CATSDSSGTSGRGYNEQYF
TRBJ2-7	few	.	TRBV21-1	TGTGCCAGCAGCAAAGGCACGCTACGGCGGGGGGATTCCTACGAGCAGTACTTC	CASSKGTLRRGDSYEQYF
TRBJ2-1	.	.	TRBV3-1	TGTGCCAGCAACCCAATCGAACAGTGCGGGGGCCCCTACAATGAGCAGTTCTTC	CASNPIEQCGGPYNEQFF
TRBJ1-2	few	TRBD1	TRBV6-4	TGTGCCAGCAGTGACTATTCAGGGGGCCGTGATGGCTACACCTTC	CASSDYSGGRDGYTF
TRBJ2-5	.	TRBD2	TRBV4-2	TGTGCCAGCAGCCAAAGCCTCAGCGGGGGGGAAGAGACCCAGTACTTC	CASSQSLSGGEETQYF
TRBJ2-3	.	.	TRBV20-1	TGCAGTGCCAAAGATAATACGCAGTATTTT	CSAKDNTQYF
TRBJ2-3	.	.	TRBV20-1	TGCAGTGCTAGGTCTCCGGGAGTAAGCACAGATACGCAGTATTTT	CSARSPGVSTDTQYF
TRBJ1-5	few	.	TRBV12-3/TRBV12-4	TGTGCCAGCAGGGACAATGGTCCTCAGCCCCAGCATTTT	CASRDNGPQPQHF
TRBJ2-3	.	.	TRBV7-3	TGTGCCAGCAGCTTAAGGAATGCAGATGCGCAGTATTTT	CASSLRNADAQYF
TRBJ2-1	.	TRBD2	TRBV20-1	TGCAGTGCAACTCGCGGGGGGGCTAGGAATGAGCAGTTCTTC	CSATRGGARNEQFF
TRBJ2-5	few	TRBD2	TRBV4-2	TGTGCCAGCTCCACTCTAGCGGAAGAGACCCAGTACTTC	CASSTLAEETQYF
TRBJ2-1	once	TRBD2	TRBV13	TGTGCCAGCAGCTTAGGCGGGAGCGGGGGGGCGATTGGTAATGAGCAGTCCTTC	CASSLGGSGGAIGNEQSF
TRBJ2-7	.	.	TRBV5-1	TGCGCCAGCAGCTTGGCAGGGGAGGCCCACGAGCAGTACTTC	CASSLAGEAHEQYF
TRBJ2-7	.	TRBD2	TRBV10-3	TGTGTCATCAGGGGACTAGCGGGGGGCGACGAGCAGTACTTC	CVIRGLAGGDEQYF
TRBJ2-7	.	TRBD1	TRBV7-9	TGTGCCAGCAGCTCACACGGGACAGGCTTTTACGAGCAGTACTTC	CASSSHGTGFYEQYF
TRBJ2-3	few	TRBD2	TRBV10-3	TGTGCCATCGGGGCTAGCGGGGACGGAGGAGCAGATACGCAGTATTTT	CAIGASGDGGADTQYF
TRBJ1-2	.	.	TRBV21-1	.	CASSKVGRGTPYGYTF
TRBJ2-5	.	TRBD2	TRBV20-1	TGCAGTGCTAGGGCCTTTAGCGGGGGGACCCAGTACTTC	CSARAFSGGTQYF
TRBJ2-3	.	TRBD1	TRBV25-1	TGTGCCAGCAGTGAAATCGACAGGGACGCAGATACGCAGTATTTT	CASSEIDRDADTQYF
TRBJ2-3	many	TRBD2	TRBV7-2	TGTGCCACACGGGGGGACACAGATACGCAGTATTTT	CATRGDTDTQYF
TRBJ2-7	few	.	TRBV5-1	TGCGCCAGCAGCCTCCCGGGACACCAAGCCTACGAGCAGTACTTC	CASSLPGHQAYEQYF
TRBJ2-7	.	.	TRBV4-3	TGCGCCAGCAGCCCAGGGGGGGACGGCTCCTACGAGCAGTACTTC	CASSPGGDGSYEQYF
TRBJ2-5	.	TRBD2	TRBV2	TGTGCCAGCAGTGAATTAGCGGGGCGGCAAGAGACCCAGTACTTC	CASSELAGRQETQYF
TRBJ1-2	few	.	TRBV24-1	TGTGCCACCAGTGATTCCGGCCGGGGTGGAATATATGGCTACACCTTC	CATSDSGRGGIYGYTF
TRBJ2-3	.	.	TRBV7-9	TGTGCCAGCGACGGACAAGACATTACAGATACGCAGTATTTT	CASDGQDITDTQYF
TRBJ2-7	.	.	TRBV21-1	TGTGCCTACCCGACACCTCCTTCCTACGAGCAGTACTTC	CAYPTPPSYEQYF
TRBJ2-2	.	.	TRBV5-1	TGCGCCAGCAGCTTGGTGGGAGGCACGAACACCGGGGAGCTGTTTTTT	CASSLVGGTNTGELFF
TRBJ1-2	.	.	TRBV4-1	TGCGCCAGCAGAAATACGGACACATCTAACTATGGCTACACCTTC	CASRNTDTSNYGYTF
TRBJ1-3	few	.	TRBV3-1	TGTGCCAGCAGCCAGACACTTGGAAACACCATATATTTT	CASSQTLGNTIYF
TRBJ1-5	.	.	TRBV5-1	TGCGCCAGCAGCTTAACAGGCCTGGAGCCCCAGCATTTT	CASSLTGLEPQHF
TRBJ2-3	.	TRBD2	TRBV24-1	TGTGCCACCAGTGCTGGCGGGGGAACAGATACGCAGTATTTT	CATSAGGGTDTQYF
TRBJ2-7	.	TRBD2	TRBV28	TGTGCCAGCACCACACTCGGGGGGTCCTCCTACAATGAGCAGTACTTC	CASTTLGGSSYNEQYF
TRBJ2-5	few	.	TRBV6-5	TGTGCCAGCAGTTACTCGGGACACAAGGAGCTAGAGACCCAGTACTTC	CASSYSGHKELETQYF
TRBJ1-1	.	.	TRBV20-1	TGCAGTGCCCATCGCGGGGTAATTAGGGACACTGAAGCTTTCTTT	CSAHRGVIRDTEAFF
TRBJ1-2	.	TRBD1	TRBV2	TGTGCCTGCAGTGGGGGACAGGGATCTCTACGTGGGTACACCTTC	CACSGGQGSLRGYTF
TRBJ1-4	.	.	TRBV20-1	TGCAGTGCTAGGGACGGGAATGAAAAACTGTTTTTT	CSARDGNEKLFF
TRBJ2-3	few	TRBD1	TRBV27	TGTGCCAGCAGCCGCCGGGACAGGATAACCACAGATACGCAGTATTTT	CASSRRDRITTDTQYF
TRBJ2-3	.	.	TRBV6-1	TGTGCCAGCAGTGGGACTTCAGATACGCAGTATTTT	CASSGTSDTQYF
TRBJ2-1	once	TRBD1	TRBV7-9	TGTGCCAGCAGCCAAGTACAGGGGCCCCTTTACAATGAGCAGTTCTTC	CASSQVQGPLYNEQFF
TRBJ2-3	.	.	TRBV6-5	TGTGCCAGCAGCCCACTAATCACATCCCCAGATACGCAGTATTTT	CASSPLITSPDTQYF
TRBJ2-7	.	.	TRBV5-6	TGTGCCAGCAGCTACGGACTTATCGATTACGAGCAGTACTTC	CASSYGLIDYEQYF